The 17 T cell receptor beta chains below all came from one sample that was sequenced in a study of cytomegalovirus exposure and HLA in healthy donors. TCRdb's copy holds only in-frame clones and misses some; the assay was immunoSEQ multiplex PCR. The repertoire holds under 250,000 clones, around nine tenths seen once, with about 0.95% in the top ten. Sequencing input: PBMCs. The source is a woman younger than 35 in good health and CMV-seronegative.

V gene TRBV5-1 combines with J gene TRBJ2-1; 9 bases match TRBD2. The ends lost 2 bases at V and 6 bases at J; junction bases unmatched: 6. This CDR3 spans 15 amino acids. Germline V gene lookup returns CDR1 SGHRS and CDR2 YFSETQ. The CDR3 DNA is TGCGCCAGCAGCTTTAATAGCGGGAGTGTCAATGAGCAGTTCTTC. As protein: CASSFNSGSVNEQFF.

The chain combines TRBV25-1 with TRBJ2-3; the D is unclear. This CDR3 region has 12 residues. The germline V gene encodes CDR1 MGHDK and CDR2 SYGVNS. Trimming stripped 5 bases from V and 6 bases from J, with 9 bases between. The CDR3 DNA is TGTGCCAGCAGTCAAGACGGGGATACGCAGTATTTT. It encodes CASSQDGDTQYF.

DNA for the CDR3: TGTGCCAGCAGTGAAGAGATCAGAGGCACCGGGGAGCTGTTTTTT. This gives the protein CASSEEIRGTGELFF. This rearrangement joins TRBV6-1 to TRBJ2-2; D is unresolved. In germline, CDR1 is MNHNS, CDR2 SASEGT. V lost 1 base and J lost 4, with 10 bases in between. The CDR3 is made up of 15 amino acids.

The CDR3 bases are TGTGCCAGCAGCCCGGCGGGGGGTGGGGCCAACGTCCTGACTTTC. Translated, it gives CASSPAGGGANVLTF. The rearrangement links TRBV7-8 to TRBJ2-6; 8 positions match TRBD2. Germline CDR1 and CDR2: SGHVS and FQNEAQ. The CDR3 is made up of 15 amino acids. The trim removed 5 bases at V and 3 bases at J, leaving 3 bases unmatched.

V is TRBV29-1 and J is TRBJ2-1, with TRBD2 matching over 8 bases. The germline V gene encodes CDR1 SQVTM and CDR2 ANQGSEA. V lost 6 bases to trimming and J lost 6 bases; unmatched junction nucleotides: 7. The CDR3 is made up of 13 amino acids. The CDR3 loop is CSVGLVWGNEQFF. In DNA form, the CDR3 reads TGCAGCGTGGGACTAGTCTGGGGCAATGAGCAGTTCTTC.

The chain joins TRBV7-2 to TRBJ1-5; no reliable D call. The CDR3 runs to 14 residues. Germline CDR1 reads SGHTA; CDR2 reads FQGNSA. The ends were cut back, 5 bases at V and 7 bases at J, with 15 bases in the middle. DNA of the CDR3: TGTGCCAGCAGCCTATACTCTGGGGAGCAGCCCCAGCATTTT. It encodes CASSLYSGEQPQHF. The full variable domain, in which reference TRBV7-2 and TRBJ1-5 provide the parts outside the CDR3, is GAGVSQSPSNKVTEKGKDVELRCDPISGHTALYWYRQSLGQGLEFLIYFQGNSAPDKSGLPSDRFSAERTGGSVSTLTIQRTQQEDSAVYLCASSLYSGEQPQHFGDGTRLSIL.

This chain joins TRBV19 and TRBJ1-1; TRBD1 agrees at 9 bases. The CDR3 runs to 15 residues. Per the germline V gene, CDR1 is LNHDA and CDR2 is SQIVND (reference sequence). Trimming at V came to 3 bases and at J to 1 base, leaving 3 bases not matched to a gene. The CDR3 DNA follows: TGTGCCAGTAGTATCCAGACAGGGGGGAACACTGAAGCTTTCTTT. This sequence encodes CASSIQTGGNTEAFF.

This chain links TRBV6-1 with TRBJ2-7; D gene ambiguous. Looked up from germline, CDR1 is MNHNS and CDR2 is SASEGT. Trimming stripped 2 bases from V and 1 base from J, with 3 bases between. This CDR3 has 12 amino acids. Here the CDR3 DNA reads TGTGCCAGCAGTGAACCTTCCTACGAGCAGTACTTC. Residues: CASSEPSYEQYF.

The rearrangement links TRBV6-6 to TRBJ2-5; D is ambiguous. The CDR3 extends over 14 amino acids. Trimming removed 2 bases at V and 0 bases at J, with 7 bases between. Germline lookup yields CDR1 MNHNY and CDR2 SVGAGI (reference sequence). CDR3 in DNA: TGTGCCAGCAGTTACCGTGGGCACCAAGAGACCCAGTACTTC. The encoded protein is CASSYRGHQETQYF.

The chain is built from TRBV27 and TRBJ2-7; the match to TRBD2 covers 8 bases. Per germline, CDR1 MNHEY and CDR2 SMNVEV (reference sequence). J was trimmed by 7 bases and V by 8 bases; bases with no gene match: 13. The CDR3 runs 14 residues. The CDR3 DNA sequence: TGTGCCAGCTCTCCGAGTAGCGGGATTCGTGAGCAGTACTTC. It encodes CASSPSSGIREQYF.

The chain employs TRBV5-4 and TRBJ2-5; TRBD2 agrees at 12 bases. V shed 0 bases and J 4 bases; nucleotides not matched to a gene: 4. This CDR3 has 16 residues. CDR1 SGHNT and CDR2 YYREEE come from the germline V gene (reference sequence). DNA for the CDR3: TGTGCCAGCAGCTTGGGACTAGCGGGAGTGGTAGAGACCCAGTACTTC. Protein sequence: CASSLGLAGVVETQYF.

The chain combines TRBV27 with TRBJ2-4; tentatively, D is TRBD1 (5 bases). The germline V gene has CDR1 MNHEY and CDR2 SMNVEV (reference sequence). The CDR3 runs 15 residues. Trimming shortened V by 6 bases and J by 3 bases, and 15 bases separated the two germline ends. The CDR3 bases are TGTGCCAGCAGCCCCCAGGGTAGTCTCAAAAACATTCAGTACTTC. Protein product: CASSPQGSLKNIQYF.

The V gene is TRBV4-2, the J gene TRBJ2-1; weak D call: TRBD1 (6 bases). V was clipped by 0 bases and J by 3 bases, with 12 bases between them. The CDR3 runs 16 residues. CDR1 LGHNA and CDR2 YNFKEQ come from the germline V gene. The CDR3 here is CASSQEGAADYNEQFF. In DNA, the CDR3 is TGTGCCAGCAGCCAAGAGGGGGCGGCGGACTACAATGAGCAGTTCTTC.

This chain links TRBV5-4 with TRBJ2-2, with 9 bases that match TRBD2. With V trimmed by 5 bases and J by 2 bases, 7 bases remained unmatched. CDR1 is SGHNT and CDR2 is YYREEE in the germline V gene (reference sequence). The CDR3 runs 16 residues. Here the CDR3 reads CASRSWLAGNTGELFF. The CDR3 DNA reads as TGTGCCAGCAGATCCTGGCTAGCGGGAAACACCGGGGAGCTGTTTTTT. Full variable domain (rest looked up from reference TRBV5-4 and TRBJ2-2): ETGVTQSPTHLIKTRGQQVTLRCSSQSGHNTVSWYQQALGQGPQFIFQYYREEENGRGNFPPRFSGLQFPNYSSELNVNALELDDSALYLCASRSWLAGNTGELFFGEGSRLTVL.

The V call is TRBV29-1, the J call TRBJ2-7, with a weak D call TRBD1 (6 bases). Germline CDR1 and CDR2: SQVTM and ANQGSEA. The V end was cut by 2 bases, the J end by 6 bases, with 11 bases between. The CDR3 has 12 residues. The CDR3 protein is CSVEWGLGEQYF. The CDR3 region has the DNA TGCAGCGTTGAATGGGGGCTGGGCGAGCAGTACTTC.

This chain joins TRBV11-3 and TRBJ2-2, with TRBD1 as a possible D gene (5 bases). Germline CDR1 reads SGHNT; CDR2 reads YENEEA. Deletions cut 5 bases from V and 4 bases from J, with 20 bases between. CDR3 length equals 17 residues. In DNA, the CDR3 is TGTGCCAGCAGCCGCCGTGGGGCCAGTAGTAGCACCGGGGAGCTGTTTTTT. Its protein product is CASSRRGASSSTGELFF.

The gene calls are TRBV6-5 and TRBJ2-1; TRBD2 matches 10 bases. This CDR3 comprises 13 residues. The germline V gene encodes CDR1 MNHEY and CDR2 SVGAGI. V shed 5 bases, J shed 9 bases, and the junction held 4 bases outside the gene matches. As DNA, the CDR3 is TGTGCCAGCAGTACAGCGGGGGGGGGTGAGCAGTTCTTC. Residues: CASSTAGGGEQFF.